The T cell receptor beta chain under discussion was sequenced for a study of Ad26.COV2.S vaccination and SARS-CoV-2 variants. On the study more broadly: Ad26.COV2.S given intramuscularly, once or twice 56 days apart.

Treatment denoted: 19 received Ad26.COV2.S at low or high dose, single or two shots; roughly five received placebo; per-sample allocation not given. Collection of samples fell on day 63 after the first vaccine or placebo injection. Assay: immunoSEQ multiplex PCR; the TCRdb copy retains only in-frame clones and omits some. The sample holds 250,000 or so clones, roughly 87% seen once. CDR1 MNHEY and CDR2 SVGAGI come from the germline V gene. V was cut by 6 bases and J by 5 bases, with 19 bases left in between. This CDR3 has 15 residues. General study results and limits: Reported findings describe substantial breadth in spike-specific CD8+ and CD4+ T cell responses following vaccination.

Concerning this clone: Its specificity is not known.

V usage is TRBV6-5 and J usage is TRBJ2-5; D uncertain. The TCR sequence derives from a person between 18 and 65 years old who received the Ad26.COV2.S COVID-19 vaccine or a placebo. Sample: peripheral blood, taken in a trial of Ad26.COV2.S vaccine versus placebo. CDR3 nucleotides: TGTGCCAGCAGAACTCGCTCAGCAGGACGGGAGACCCAGTACTTC. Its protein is CASRTRSAGRETQYF.